The present entry profiles one T cell receptor (beta chain) with its context. Measured with immunoSEQ multiplex PCR; TCRdb has only the in-frame clones, and not every one. The data show more than 80,000 clones, 90% to 95% seen once. The sample is drawn from a study of control samples from healthy donors and cancer patients. V dropped 5 bases and J dropped 0 bases, with 11 bases sitting between them. Germline V gene data show CDR1 as MNHEY and CDR2 as SMNVEV (reference sequence). The CDR3 consists of 15 residues. V is TRBV27 and J is TRBJ2-1, with D possibly TRBD1 on 5 matching bases. Specimen: blood. This TCR derives from a man between 18 and 29 years old in good health. The CDR3 region has the DNA TGTGCCAGCAGTCCCCCAGGGTACTCCTACAATGAGCAGTTCTTC. Translated: CASSPPGYSYNEQFF.